Detailed here is one T cell receptor beta chain. The antigen is undetermined. Preparation of TCR beta libraries was done by quantitative 5'-RACE with molecular barcodes. TCRdb re-analysed the 5' RACE reads in MiXCR, keeping a single row per CDR3 protein. There are 800,000 to 900,000 distinct CDR3 sequences in the sample; 10% to 15% occur only once, and less than 0.65% lies in the top ten. The data were taken from a study of CD8 T cells in ankylosing spondylitis. Findings and caveats of the study: Both synovial fluid and blood in reactive arthritis had previously been reported to carry some motif variants. CD8+ by phenotype, disease-linked clones were relatively rare in peripheral blood. Ankylosing spondylitis blood appeared to carry a characteristic TCR beta motif of roughly eight highly homologous variants. In ankylosing spondylitis patients, matched synovial fluid reportedly showed significant enrichment of disease-linked clones.

This CDR3 has 12 amino acids. The germline gives CDR1 DFQATT, CDR2 SNEGSKA (reference sequence). V shed 6 bases, J shed 5 bases, and the junction held 3 bases outside the gene matches. Material for sequencing was blood, either unsorted or a sorted T cell fraction (not recorded which). This clonotype originated in a male donor with ankylosing spondylitis. This chain links TRBV20-1 with TRBJ2-7; TRBD1 matches at 11 bases. The CDR3, as DNA: TGCAGTGCCGGGACAGGGGGGAACGAGCAGTACTTC. It yields the protein CSAGTGGNEQYF.